This T cell receptor beta chain was obtained from a study of T cells in Graves' hyperthyroidism and ophthalmopathy. The study's findings and limits: Within blood appeared most thyroid clonotypes that had expanded above 0.001. From stable hyperthyroidism, ophthalmopathy was set apart by a 13 V-J model.

Amplified regions were TCR beta CDR3 sequences from RNA transcripts. HTBI primers were the set used in a first-round RT-PCR of the TCR CDR3. TCRdb re-analysed the multiplex PCR reads in MiXCR, keeping a single row per CDR3 protein. The repertoire holds 450,000 to 700,000 distinct CDR3 sequences, with roughly 46% as singletons. This CDR3 has 15 amino acids. Trimming took off 1 base at V and 6 bases at J, with 15 bases between the two ends. Germline V gene sequence: CDR1 GTSNPN, CDR2 SVGIG (reference sequence). Graves' hyperthyroidism was deemed stable absent ophthalmopathy progression within 18 months. Aged 18 to 65, the patients had hyperthyroidism that was newly diagnosed and had lasted under 2 months. About this clonotype itself: Its specificity is unknown.

Sequencing was done on a sample of peripheral blood or thyroid tissue (not recorded which). This sequence was found in a woman aged 18-35 years with Graves' hyperthyroidism. The genes are TRBV30 and TRBJ2-2; no definite D call. Written as DNA, the CDR3 is TGTGCCTGGAGTGGCCCCGAGACCGGGTCCGGGGAGCTGTTTTTT. This sequence encodes CAWSGPETGSGELFF.